The present T cell receptor (beta chain) was sequenced within a study of CD8 T cells in ankylosing spondylitis listed by TCRdb under 2017. For the study in its entirety: The study set out to find disease-linked TCR variants by profiling T cell receptor beta repertoires in ankylosing spondylitis patients and healthy donors. The full study cohort was made up of under 30 ankylosing spondylitis patients and 108 healthy donors. Peripheral blood was sampled, and synovial fluid was additionally collected from ankylosing spondylitis patients. Overall study outcomes, separate from this receptor: Some motif variants had previously been reported in the synovial fluid and blood of reactive arthritis patients, which suggests shared mechanisms of disease initiation. Blood from ankylosing spondylitis patients appeared to be characterized by a TCR beta motif made up of under ten highly homologous amino acid variants. The disease-linked clones were reported as significantly enriched in matched synovial fluid samples from ankylosing spondylitis patients. In peripheral blood, the disease-linked clones were found at relatively low frequencies and had a CD8+ phenotype.

This clonotype was observed many times. What this receptor recognizes is not known. Base qualities were left out, and no much larger clone turns up one base away. Instrument on record: Illumina HiSeq 2500. Quantitative 5'-RACE with molecular barcodes was the method used to prepare the TCR beta libraries. Under the source paper's analysis protocol: To identify disease-linked TCR variants, a new computational method was used, one built on a probabilistic model of VDJ rearrangement. Using fastp trimming at Q25 and MiXCR clonotype assembly, TCRdb reanalyzed the public sequencing data and kept in-frame beta chains. Each CDR3 protein appears once, grouped with its most common genes and DNA. The V and J calls reflect TCRdb's pipeline rather than the authors' work. The sample table lists about 700,000 distinct CDR3 sequences, 15% to 20% of them with a count of one. About 19% of the sample goes to the ten largest clones.

CDR1 MNHEY and CDR2 SVGAGI were looked up in the germline V gene. Cut back by 0 bases and 4 bases, the V and J ends lie 9 bases apart. From the cysteine up to the phenylalanine, the CDR3 has a length of 15 residues. Only the CDR3 DNA stays, 45 bases, in frame from base 1. The chain links TRBV6-5 with TRBJ2-2, with the D gene too uncertain to name. The clonotype originates from a male donor with ankylosing spondylitis. Sequencing used blood, either unsorted or a sorted T cell fraction (not recorded which). Read as DNA, the sequence is TGTGCCAGCAGTTACTCATGGGCAGCCACCGGGGAGCTGTTTTTT. Protein translation: CASSYSWAATGELFF.